This TCR beta chain came from a study of beta chain features in type 1 diabetes. The ends were cut back, 1 base at V and 4 bases at J, with 11 bases in the middle. CDR1 SGHNT and CDR2 YYREEE come from the germline V gene (reference sequence). The CDR3 is made up of 14 amino acids. About this clone: Antigen: not known.

General study points: Patients and controls would share equally any PCR tilt toward shorter templates. The study left unresolved whether HLA type influences TCRB rearrangement.

Sequenced material consisted of expressed TCRB transcripts (all of the isolated RNA was reverse transcribed). Only in-frame clones appear in the TCRdb table, and some are missing; sequencing was by immunoSEQ multiplex PCR. The table includes just over 600,000 clones, around 15% detected once. The chain recombines TRBV5-4 with TRBJ2-5, with D possibly TRBD1 on 5 matching bases. The sequencing input was naive CD4+ T cells from blood. The source is a man between 18 and 29 years old in good health. The CDR3 loop is CASSLRQGGETQYF. In DNA form, the CDR3 reads TGTGCCAGCAGCTTGCGTCAGGGTGGAGAGACCCAGTACTTC.